This T cell receptor beta chain was found in a study of OX40 agonist ivuxolimab in advanced cancers. Study-wide results and caveats: At 0.1-3.0 mg/kg, partial responders had clonal expansion among the lowest observed.

Assay used: immunoSEQ multiplex PCR; TCRdb lists only in-frame clones, some missing. Among about 37,000 clones listed, approximately 78% were seen once. CDR1 SGHTS and CDR2 YDEGEE come from the germline V gene. V lost 3 bases, J lost 7 bases, and 13 bases lay in between. The CDR3 is 14 amino acids. This clone was seen once. Its antigen is not known. This receptor was taken from an adult with an advanced solid tumor such as melanoma, head and neck, liver or kidney cancer. Here the sequenced sample was CD4+ or CD8+ T cells sorted from blood, taken in a trial of the OX40 agonist ivuxolimab. V gene TRBV5-8 combines with J gene TRBJ2-2, with D possibly being TRBD1 (6 bases). The DNA for the CDR3 is TGTGCCAGCAGCTCTCTACAGGGCCTCGGGGAGCTGTTTTTT. Translated, it gives CASSSLQGLGELFF. Looking up the rest from reference TRBV5-8 and TRBJ2-2 gives the full variable domain: EAGVTQSPTHLIKTRGQQATLRCSPISGHTSVYWYQQALGLGLQFLLWYDEGEERNRGNFPPRFSGRQFPNYSSELNVNALELEDSALYLCASSSLQGLGELFFGEGSRLTVL.